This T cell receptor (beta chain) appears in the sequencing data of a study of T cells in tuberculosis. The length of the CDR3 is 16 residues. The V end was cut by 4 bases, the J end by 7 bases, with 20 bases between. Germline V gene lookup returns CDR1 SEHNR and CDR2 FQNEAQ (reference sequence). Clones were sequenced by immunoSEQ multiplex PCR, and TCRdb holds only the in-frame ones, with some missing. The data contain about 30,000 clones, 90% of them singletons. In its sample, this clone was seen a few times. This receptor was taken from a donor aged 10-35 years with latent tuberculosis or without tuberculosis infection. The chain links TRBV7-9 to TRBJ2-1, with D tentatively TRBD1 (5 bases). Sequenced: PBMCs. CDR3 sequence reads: CASSYRHPLRGNEQFF. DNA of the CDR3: TGTGCCAGCAGCTATCGACACCCCCTAAGGGGTAATGAGCAGTTCTTC.